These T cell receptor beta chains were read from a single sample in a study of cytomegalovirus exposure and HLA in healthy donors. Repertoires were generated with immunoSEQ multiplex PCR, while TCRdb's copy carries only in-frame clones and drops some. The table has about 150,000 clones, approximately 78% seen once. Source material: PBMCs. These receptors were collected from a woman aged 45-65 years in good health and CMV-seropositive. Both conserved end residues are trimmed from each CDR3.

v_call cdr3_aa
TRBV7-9 ASSSPGHPNTGELF
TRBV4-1 ASRQGTGSYEQY
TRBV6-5 ASSPGQGGQY
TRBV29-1 SGVRGQETQY
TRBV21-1 ASRKRGTGRSYGYT
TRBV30 AWIPRGPGNTIY
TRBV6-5 ASSYSNPRAAETQY
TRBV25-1 ASRDRGHDYGYT
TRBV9 ASSVGTGEVTEAF
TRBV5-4 ASSRTADYGYT
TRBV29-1 SVETDSYNEQF
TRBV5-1 ASSIAGNYGYT
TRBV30 AWSGAGAITDTQY
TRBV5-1 ASSLDAGPANYGYT
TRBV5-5 ASSLEGRQY
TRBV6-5 ASKRRGYGYT
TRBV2 ASSSGGTYTDTQY
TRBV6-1 ASSELAGGASYT
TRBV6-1 ASSVDRNRLLNEQF
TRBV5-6 ASRTTSGGVYNEQF
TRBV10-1 ASSDAGARSYEQY
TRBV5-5 ASNNPTGRTEKLF
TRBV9 ASSASRDRVANYGYT
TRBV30 AWSVGVGRLYGYT
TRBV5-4 ASSSPGGGASNYGYT
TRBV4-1 ASSQDPGNSNQPQH
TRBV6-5 ASSRQGYEQY
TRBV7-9 ASSPRDRGQHEQY
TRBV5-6 ASRSGGYYGYT
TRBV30 AWSGQGKEQPQH
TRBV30 AWSPPGTVNIQY
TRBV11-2 ASSLGAPQETQY
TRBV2 ASSELIPRGQEAF
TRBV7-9 ASSPYDRWSSYEQY
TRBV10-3 AISERAGNYEQY
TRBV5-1 ASSLRDIKRETQY
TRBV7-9 SSSLGDRGRGTEAF
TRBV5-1 ASTVGPGQRNNEQF
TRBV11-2 ASSQLRDRGVRGYT
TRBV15 ATSRERTENSPLH
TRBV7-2 ASSLKSDLTYEQY
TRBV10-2 ASLGLAGDNNEQF
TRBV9 ASSVAPGQSSGNTIY
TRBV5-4 ASRVKLSSSTDTQY
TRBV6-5 ASTRQGVYEQY
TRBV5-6 ASSLTRGALRGTQY
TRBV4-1 ASSQRSREVGADTQY
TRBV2 ASGESRTHFH
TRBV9 ASSVGDRGTEAF
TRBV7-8 ASSAQGAYSNQPQH